Sequencing of this TCR beta chain was carried out in a study of beta chain features in type 1 diabetes. Study overall: Patients did not differ from healthy donors in age, gender or cell yield.

This clone was seen a few times. What it binds is unknown. General study findings and limits: For type 1 diabetes patients, VDJ junctions showed fewer insertions and more deletions. There was a moderate but significant shortening of TCRB CDR3s in all four CD4+ subsets of Type 1 diabetes patients.

The study reverse transcribed the entire isolated RNA, so it sequenced expressed TCRB transcripts. Sequencing used immunoSEQ multiplex PCR; TCRdb keeps in-frame clones, though not all of them. The top ten hold more than 0.1% of the sample, which has 600,000 or so clones, 9.5% to 15% seen once. Trimming removed 5 bases from V and 4 bases from J; junction bases left unmatched: 8. Germline-derived CDR1 and CDR2 are KGHSH and LQKENI. This CDR3 contains 15 residues. The TCR was taken from a man under 40 with type 1 diabetes. This rearrangement joins TRBV18 to TRBJ1-2, with 9 nucleotides matching TRBD1. Sequencing was performed on naive CD4+ T cells from blood. The CDR3 coding sequence is TGTGCCAGCTCAGCAGGACAGGGGACGGGCTATGGCTACACCTTC. Translation gives CASSAGQGTGYGYTF.